This TCR beta chain was captured in a study of OX40 agonist ivuxolimab in advanced cancers. A note on the overall study: Ivuxolimab, which targeted the costimulatory receptor OX40 (CD134), was an agonistic, fully human IgG2 monoclonal antibody. Intravenous ivuxolimab was administered to patients every 2 weeks at six dose levels: 0.01, 0.1, 0.3, 1.5, 3 and 10 mg/kg. Among the approximately 50 dose-escalation patients, some 20 had hepatocellular carcinoma, approximately 15 melanoma, 9 renal cell carcinoma and 9 head and neck cancer. In the dose-escalation cohort, around four fifths of patients were male, and the mean age was approximately 60 years with a range of about 20 to 90. Patients were allowed to have had prior anti-PD-1, anti-PD-L1 or anti-CTLA-4 therapy, and around 37% of the dose-escalation patients had previously received checkpoint inhibitors. Partial responses occurred in three dose-escalation patients: two with cutaneous melanoma and one with hepatocellular carcinoma. The point of sequencing TCRbeta in the periphery was to test whether ivuxolimab changed TCR sequence diversity and drove clonal T-cell expansion. The monotherapy dose-escalation portion (N = 52 patients) of the phase I ivuxolimab trial is reported in the paper. Summary of the overall study and its limitations: The antigen specificity of the peripheral T cells that underwent clonal expansion was not determined. Low levels of normalized T-cell clonal expansion were also shown by some nonresponding patients. On average, CD8+ T cells showed more expanded clones than CD4+ T cells after ivuxolimab. At doses of 0.1 to 3.0 mg/kg, clonal expansion of both CD4+ and CD8+ T cells in blood was seen between baseline and week 6. In the 0.1-3.0 mg/kg groups, partial responders had among the lowest normalized peripheral clonal expansion, particularly in CD8+ T cells.

Sequences GTSNPN (CDR1) and SVGIG (CDR2) are obtained from the germline V gene (reference sequence). The CDR3 starts with the cysteine, ends with the phenylalanine, and has 15 residues. Only CDR3 DNA is held: 45 bases, read in frame from base 1. Ends trimmed: V by 2 bases, J by 5 bases; bases unmatched to a gene: 6. Genomic DNA was extracted from sorted cells for sequencing of the TCRbeta CDR3 region. The immunoSEQ Assay was used for sequencing of TCRbeta CDR3 regions. Sourced from immuneACCESS, this table was stored by TCRdb with only in-frame sequences that have V and J called. A share of the clones is absent; for the studies checked, an unresolved V gene accounts for under half, and the remainder has no known explanation. The sample table lists approximately 70,000 clones, roughly 80% of them with a count of one. The ten biggest clones cover 1.1% of the sample. This clone has a single count. Its binding antigen is unknown. No qualities accompany the bases; no much larger clone lies one base away.

The trial excluded patients who had a history of autoimmune disease or were on systemic immunosuppression. Peripheral blood for TCR sequencing was collected from all dose cohorts at baseline, on cycle 4 day 1, and on cycle 7 day 1. The samples were taken from a phase I, first-in-human, multicenter, open-label dose-escalation trial of ivuxolimab. The trial enrolled adults with locally advanced or metastatic head and neck squamous cell, hepatocellular, melanoma or renal cell carcinoma. Before TCR sequencing, CD4+ T cells and CD8+ T cells were sorted from peripheral blood as separate populations. The TCR originated in an adult with an advanced solid tumor such as melanoma, head and neck, liver or kidney cancer. The material was CD4+ or CD8+ T cells sorted from blood, obtained in a trial of the OX40 agonist ivuxolimab. The sequence links TRBV30 to TRBJ2-2; 9 central nucleotides agree with TRBD1. The CDR3 is CAWSYRDRETGELFF. The nucleotide sequence is given as TGTGCCTGGAGTTACCGGGACAGGGAAACCGGGGAGCTGTTTTTT.